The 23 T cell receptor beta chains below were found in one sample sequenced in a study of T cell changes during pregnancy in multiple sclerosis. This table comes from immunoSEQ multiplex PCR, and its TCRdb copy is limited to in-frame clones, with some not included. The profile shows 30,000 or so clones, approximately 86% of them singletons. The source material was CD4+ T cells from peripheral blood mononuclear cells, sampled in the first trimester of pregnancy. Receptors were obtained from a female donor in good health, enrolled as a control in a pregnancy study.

The CDR3 is CASSFSIGQTSSGNTIYF. CDR3 nucleotide sequence: TGTGCCAGCAGCTTTAGCATTGGACAGACGAGCTCTGGAAACACCATATATTTT. The rearrangement joins TRBV7-8 to TRBJ1-3; D is possibly TRBD1 (6 bases). Germline CDR1 and CDR2: SGHVS and FQNEAQ. The V end was cut by 3 bases, the J end by 0 bases, with 18 bases between. This CDR3 is built from 18 residues. The whole variable domain, remainder taken from reference TRBV7-8 and TRBJ1-3, is GAGVSQSPRYKVAKRGQDVALRCDPISGHVSLFWYQQALGQGPEFLTYFQNEAQLDKSGLPSDRFFAERPEGSVSTLKIQRTQQEDSAVYLCASSFSIGQTSSGNTIYFGEGSWLTVV.

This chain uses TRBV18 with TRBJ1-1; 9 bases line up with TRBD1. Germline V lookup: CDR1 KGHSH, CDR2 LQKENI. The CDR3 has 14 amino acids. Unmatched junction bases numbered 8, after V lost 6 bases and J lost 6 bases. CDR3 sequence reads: CASSPDRGSAEAFF. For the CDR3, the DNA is TGTGCCAGCTCTCCGGACAGGGGTTCAGCTGAAGCTTTCTTT.

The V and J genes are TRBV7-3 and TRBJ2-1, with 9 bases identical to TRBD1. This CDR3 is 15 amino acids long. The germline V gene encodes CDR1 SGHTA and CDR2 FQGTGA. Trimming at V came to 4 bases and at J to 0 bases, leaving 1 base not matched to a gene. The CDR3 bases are TGTGCCAGCAGCTCGGACAGGGGCTCCTACAATGAGCAGTTCTTC. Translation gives CASSSDRGSYNEQFF.

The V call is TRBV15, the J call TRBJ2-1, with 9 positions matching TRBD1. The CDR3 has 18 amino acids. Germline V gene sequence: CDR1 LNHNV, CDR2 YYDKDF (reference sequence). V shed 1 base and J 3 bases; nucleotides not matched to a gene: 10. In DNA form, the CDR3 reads TGTGCCACCAGCAGAGTAAGGACAGGGGCCCTACTCTACAATGAGCAGTTCTTC. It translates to CATSRVRTGALLYNEQFF.

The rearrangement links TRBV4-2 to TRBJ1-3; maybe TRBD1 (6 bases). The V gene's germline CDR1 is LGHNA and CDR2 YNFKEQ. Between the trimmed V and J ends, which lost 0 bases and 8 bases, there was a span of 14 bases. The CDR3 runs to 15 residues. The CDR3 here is CASSQDSQGRDTIYF. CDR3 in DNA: TGTGCCAGCAGCCAAGATTCCCAGGGGAGGGACACCATATATTTT.

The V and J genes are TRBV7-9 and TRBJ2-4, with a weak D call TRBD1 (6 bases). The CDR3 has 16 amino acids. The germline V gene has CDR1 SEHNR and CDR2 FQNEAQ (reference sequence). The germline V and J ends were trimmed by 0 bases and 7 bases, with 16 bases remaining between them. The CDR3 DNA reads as TGTGCCAGCAGCTTAGCCCCGGGACAAGGTGGGAACATTCAGTACTTC. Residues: CASSLAPGQGGNIQYF. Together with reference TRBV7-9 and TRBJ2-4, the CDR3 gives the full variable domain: DTGVSQNPRHKITKRGQNVTFRCDPISEHNRLYWYRQTLGQGPEFLTYFQNEAQLEKSRLLSDRFSAERPKGSFSTLEIQRTEQGDSAMYLCASSLAPGQGGNIQYFGAGTRLSVL.

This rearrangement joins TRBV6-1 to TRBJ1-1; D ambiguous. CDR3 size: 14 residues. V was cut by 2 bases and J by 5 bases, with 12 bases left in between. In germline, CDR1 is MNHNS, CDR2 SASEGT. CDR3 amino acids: CASSERWGGTEAFF. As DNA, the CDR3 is TGTGCCAGCAGTGAACGATGGGGAGGAACTGAAGCTTTCTTT.

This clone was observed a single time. CDR3 coding DNA: TGTGCCAGCAGGCCGGGGACAGGGGGACTCCCCATATATTTT. It is translated as CASRPGTGGLPIYF. The chain couples TRBV5-6 to TRBJ1-3; 11 bases fit TRBD1. Per the germline V gene, CDR1 is SGHDT and CDR2 is YYEEEE. V trimming: 5 bases; J trimming: 11 bases; junction bases outside the gene matches: 9. This CDR3 region has 14 residues. Full variable domain (rest looked up from reference TRBV5-6 and TRBJ1-3): DAGVTQSPTHLIKTRGQQVTLRCSPKSGHDTVSWYQQALGQGPQFIFQYYEEEERQRGNFPDRFSGHQFPNYSSELNVNALLLGDSALYLCASRPGTGGLPIYFGEGSWLTVV.

The CDR3 loop reads CASELGGSYEQYF. The CDR3 region has the DNA TGTGCCAGCGAACTCGGGGGTTCCTACGAGCAGTACTTC. V gene TRBV6-1 combines with J gene TRBJ2-7; tentative D call: TRBD2 (6 bases). The CDR3 loop spans 13 amino acids. CDR1 and CDR2 from the germline V gene are MNHNS and SASEGT. The V and J ends lost 8 bases and 1 base respectively, with 12 bases between them.

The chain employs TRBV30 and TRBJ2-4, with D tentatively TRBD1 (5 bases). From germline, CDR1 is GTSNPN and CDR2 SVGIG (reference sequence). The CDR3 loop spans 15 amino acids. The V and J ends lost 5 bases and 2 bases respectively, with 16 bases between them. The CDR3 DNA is TGTGCCTGGCAACAAACGACAGCCTCCAAAAACATTCAGTACTTC. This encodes CAWQQTTASKNIQYF.

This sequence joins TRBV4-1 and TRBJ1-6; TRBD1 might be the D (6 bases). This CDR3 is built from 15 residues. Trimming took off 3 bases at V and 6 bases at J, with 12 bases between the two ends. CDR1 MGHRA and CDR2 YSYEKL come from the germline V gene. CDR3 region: CASSQRGIANSPLHF. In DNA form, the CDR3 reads TGCGCCAGCAGCCAGAGGGGGATTGCTAATTCACCCCTCCACTTT.

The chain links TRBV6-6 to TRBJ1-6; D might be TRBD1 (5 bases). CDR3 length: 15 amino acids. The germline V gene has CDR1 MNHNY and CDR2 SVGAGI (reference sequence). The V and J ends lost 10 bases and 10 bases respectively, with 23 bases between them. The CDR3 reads CATTLGWQGQSPLHF. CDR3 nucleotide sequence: TGTGCCACTACTTTGGGGTGGCAGGGCCAATCACCCCTCCACTTT.

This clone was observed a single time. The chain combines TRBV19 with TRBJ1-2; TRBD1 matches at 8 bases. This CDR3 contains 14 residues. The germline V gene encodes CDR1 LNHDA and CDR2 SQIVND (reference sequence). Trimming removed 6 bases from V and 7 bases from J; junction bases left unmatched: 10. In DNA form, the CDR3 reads TGTGCCAGTAGGACCCAGGGGGCGCAGAGTGGCTACACCTTC. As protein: CASRTQGAQSGYTF.

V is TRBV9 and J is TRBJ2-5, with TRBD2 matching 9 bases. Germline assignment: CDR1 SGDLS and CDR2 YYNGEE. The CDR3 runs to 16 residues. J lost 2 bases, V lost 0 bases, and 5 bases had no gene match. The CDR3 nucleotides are TGTGCCAGCAGCGTAGGTCATAGCGGGGGACAAGAGACCCAGTACTTC. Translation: CASSVGHSGGQETQYF. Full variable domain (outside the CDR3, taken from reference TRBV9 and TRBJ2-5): DSGVTQTPKHLITATGQRVTLRCSPRSGDLSVYWYQQSLDQGLQFLIQYYNGEERAKGNILERFSAQQFPDLHSELNLSSLELGDSALYFCASSVGHSGGQETQYFGPGTRLLVL.

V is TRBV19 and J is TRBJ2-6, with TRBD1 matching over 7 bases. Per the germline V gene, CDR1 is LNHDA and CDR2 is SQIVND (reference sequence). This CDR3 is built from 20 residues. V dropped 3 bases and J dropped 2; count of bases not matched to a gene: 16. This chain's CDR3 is CASSIFAAGRGLAGANVLTF. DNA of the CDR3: TGTGCCAGTAGTATTTTCGCGGCGGGCAGGGGGTTAGCTGGGGCCAACGTCCTGACTTTC.

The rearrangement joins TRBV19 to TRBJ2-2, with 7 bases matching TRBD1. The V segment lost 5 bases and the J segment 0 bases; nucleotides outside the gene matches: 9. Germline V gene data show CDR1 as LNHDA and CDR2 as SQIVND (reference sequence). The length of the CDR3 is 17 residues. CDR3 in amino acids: CASSLQGLSPNTGELFF. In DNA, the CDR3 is TGTGCCAGTAGTTTACAGGGGCTATCACCGAACACCGGGGAGCTGTTTTTT.

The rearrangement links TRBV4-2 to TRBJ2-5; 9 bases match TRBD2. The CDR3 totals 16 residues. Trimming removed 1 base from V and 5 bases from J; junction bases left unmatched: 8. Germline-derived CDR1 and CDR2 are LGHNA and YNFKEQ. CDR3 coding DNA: TGTGCCAGCAGCCAAGGAATAGCGGGGGCCGAGGAGACCCAGTACTTC. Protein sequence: CASSQGIAGAEETQYF.

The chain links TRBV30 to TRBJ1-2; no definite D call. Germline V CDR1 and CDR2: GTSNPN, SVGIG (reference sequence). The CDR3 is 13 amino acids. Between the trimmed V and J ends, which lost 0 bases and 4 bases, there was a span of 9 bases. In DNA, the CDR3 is TGTGCCTGGAGTGTACCCGGGGTCTATGGCTACACCTTC. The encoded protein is CAWSVPGVYGYTF.

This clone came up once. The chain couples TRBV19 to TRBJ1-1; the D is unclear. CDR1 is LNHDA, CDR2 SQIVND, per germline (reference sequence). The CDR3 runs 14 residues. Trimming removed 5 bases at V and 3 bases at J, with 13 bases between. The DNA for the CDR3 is TGTGCCAGTAGTCTCACATCTCAGGACACTGAAGCTTTCTTT. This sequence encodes CASSLTSQDTEAFF.

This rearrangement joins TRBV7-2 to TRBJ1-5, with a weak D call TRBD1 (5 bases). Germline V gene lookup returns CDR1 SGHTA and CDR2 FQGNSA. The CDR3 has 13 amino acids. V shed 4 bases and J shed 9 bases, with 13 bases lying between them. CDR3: CASSSVEGRPQHF. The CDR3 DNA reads TGTGCCAGCAGCTCCGTGGAGGGGAGGCCCCAGCATTTT. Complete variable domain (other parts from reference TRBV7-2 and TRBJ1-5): GAGVSQSPSNKVTEKGKDVELRCDPISGHTALYWYRQSLGQGLEFLIYFQGNSAPDKSGLPSDRFSAERTGGSVSTLTIQRTQQEDSAVYLCASSSVEGRPQHFGDGTRLSIL.

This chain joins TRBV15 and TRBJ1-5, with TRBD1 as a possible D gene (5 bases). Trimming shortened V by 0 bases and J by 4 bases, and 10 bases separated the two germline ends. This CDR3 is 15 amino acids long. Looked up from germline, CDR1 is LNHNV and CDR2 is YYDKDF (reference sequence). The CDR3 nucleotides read TGTGCCACCAGCAGAGATGTCCAGGGAAATCAGCCCCAGCATTTT. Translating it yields CATSRDVQGNQPQHF.

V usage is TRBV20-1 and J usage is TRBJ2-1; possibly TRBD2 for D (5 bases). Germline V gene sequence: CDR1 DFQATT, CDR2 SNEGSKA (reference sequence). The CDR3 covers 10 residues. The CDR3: CSGDYNEQFF. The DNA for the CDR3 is TGCAGCGGGGACTACAATGAGCAGTTCTTC.

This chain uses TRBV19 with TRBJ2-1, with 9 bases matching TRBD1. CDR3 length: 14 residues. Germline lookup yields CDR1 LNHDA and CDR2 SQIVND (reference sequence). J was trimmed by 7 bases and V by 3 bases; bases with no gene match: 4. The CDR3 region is CASSIGQGRNEQFF. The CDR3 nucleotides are TGTGCCAGTAGTATCGGACAGGGGCGAAATGAGCAGTTCTTC.